This T cell receptor beta chain emerged from a study of CD8 T cells in ankylosing spondylitis. Using its own MiXCR run on the 5' RACE reads, TCRdb lists one record per CDR3 protein. This table has fewer than 50,000 distinct CDR3 sequences, more than 9.5% appearing once. The CDR3 consists of 14 residues. Germline CDR1 and CDR2: GTSNPN and SVGIG (reference sequence). V lost 0 bases, J lost 0 bases, and 6 bases lay in between. This clonotype was detected a few times. This clonotype originated in a male donor with ankylosing spondylitis or in good health (not recorded which). Source material: blood, either unsorted or a sorted T cell fraction (not recorded which). The chain carries TRBV30 and TRBJ1-5; D unclear. The DNA for the CDR3 is TGTGCCTGGAGTGTGGAGATTAGCAATCAGCCCCAGCATTTT. Translating it yields CAWSVEISNQPQHF.